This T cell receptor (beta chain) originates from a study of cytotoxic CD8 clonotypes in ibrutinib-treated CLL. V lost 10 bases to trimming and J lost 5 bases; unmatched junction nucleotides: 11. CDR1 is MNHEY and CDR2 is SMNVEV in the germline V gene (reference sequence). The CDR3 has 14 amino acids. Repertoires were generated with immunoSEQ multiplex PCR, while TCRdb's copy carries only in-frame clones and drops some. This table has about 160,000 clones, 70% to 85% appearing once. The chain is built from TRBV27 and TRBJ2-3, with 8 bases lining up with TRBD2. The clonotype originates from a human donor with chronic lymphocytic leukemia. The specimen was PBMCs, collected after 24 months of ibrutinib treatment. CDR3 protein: CATSRAGVRDTQYF. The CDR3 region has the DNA TGTGCCACCTCGCGAGCGGGAGTAAGAGATACGCAGTATTTT.